The present T cell receptor (beta chain) was sequenced within a study of blood T cell repertoires in COVID-19. Profiled with immunoSEQ multiplex PCR; TCRdb holds only in-frame clones, not every one. This sample yields 150,000 to 200,000 clones, of which around 80% are seen a single time; 20% to 25% belongs to the top ten. Germline CDR1 and CDR2: LNHDA and SQIVND (reference sequence). The CDR3 contains 15 residues. V was clipped by 2 bases and J by 4 bases; unmatched bases: 5. This sequence originates from a woman aged 80 or over with acute or convalescent COVID-19. Sequencing was done on a sample of peripheral blood. This chain uses TRBV19 with TRBJ1-1; 9 bases agree with TRBD1. CDR3 DNA sequence: TGTGCCAGTAGTATATACGGGACAGGGCCCACTGAAGCTTTCTTT. It yields the protein CASSIYGTGPTEAFF.